This entry features one TCR beta chain sequence. Its antigen remains undetermined. Base qualities are not recorded, but no much larger clone differs from it by a single base. These data belong to a study of blood T cell repertoires in COVID-19 (dated by TCRdb to about 2020). Study-wide context: Samples covering the acute and convalescent phases of COVID-19 were provided by collaborators in the United States, Italy and Spain. Deeply sampled blood TCRbeta repertoires from subjects exposed to, actively infected with, or recovered from COVID-19 were included in the dataset. The repertoires were released in a freely available public database intended as a resource for research on the immune response to SARS-CoV-2. Sample metadata almost always included a de-identified subject ID, COVID-19 status, age in years and sex. The prospective study material was composed of cDNA or gDNA derived from T cells, B-cell-depleted T cells, or PBMCs. The samples were drawn from the first 160 participants of the ongoing ImmuneRACE study and from some 1,300 subjects provided by 6 global collaborators. HLA class I and class II types, where available, came from metadata supplied by the sample provider rather than from assay-based typing. Paper-wide results and their limitations: The amount of clinical and demographic metadata varied by source and participant and was provided uncurated.

Reading the germline V gene (reference sequence) gives CDR1 GTSNPN and CDR2 SVGIG. Taken from cysteine to phenylalanine, the CDR3 has 14 residues. Kept here is only the CDR3 DNA, which spans 42 bases and is read in frame from base 1. The V end gives up 7 bases and the J end 7 bases, leaving 9 bases in the junction not matched to a gene. Each collaborating institution followed its own protocols to collect whole blood in K2EDTA tubes. For TCRbeta analysis, collaborator samples were shipped as frozen whole blood, as isolated PBMCs, or as DNA extracted from either sample type. The immunoSEQ Assay, a bias-controlled multiplex PCR, was used to amplify TCRbeta CDR3 regions from genomic DNA. In the original analysis: Nucleated cell counts per sample were estimated from amplification of reference gene primers within the assay. Sequence reads were collapsed and filtered to measure the absolute abundance of every unique TCRbeta CDR3 rearrangement. Productive Simpson clonality was computed per sample as the square root of Simpson's diversity index over productive rearrangements. TCRdb limited this immuneACCESS table to in-frame rearrangements with V and J called. A share of clones is missing; checked studies link under half to unresolved V genes, and the rest is unexplained. V and J calls and clone size are as listed in that table; D and trimming were resolved from the DNA. The sample yields about 220,000 clones; about 80% were counted once. Under 3% of the sample rests with the top ten.

This chain joins TRBV30 to TRBJ2-1; TRBD2 aligns with 11 central bases. The TCR originated in a woman aged 40 to 55 with active or convalescent COVID-19. The sample taken for sequencing was peripheral blood. The CDR3 region has the sequence CASVLAGGRNEQFF. The sequence in DNA is TGTGCCTCAGTATTAGCGGGAGGGAGAAATGAGCAGTTCTTC.